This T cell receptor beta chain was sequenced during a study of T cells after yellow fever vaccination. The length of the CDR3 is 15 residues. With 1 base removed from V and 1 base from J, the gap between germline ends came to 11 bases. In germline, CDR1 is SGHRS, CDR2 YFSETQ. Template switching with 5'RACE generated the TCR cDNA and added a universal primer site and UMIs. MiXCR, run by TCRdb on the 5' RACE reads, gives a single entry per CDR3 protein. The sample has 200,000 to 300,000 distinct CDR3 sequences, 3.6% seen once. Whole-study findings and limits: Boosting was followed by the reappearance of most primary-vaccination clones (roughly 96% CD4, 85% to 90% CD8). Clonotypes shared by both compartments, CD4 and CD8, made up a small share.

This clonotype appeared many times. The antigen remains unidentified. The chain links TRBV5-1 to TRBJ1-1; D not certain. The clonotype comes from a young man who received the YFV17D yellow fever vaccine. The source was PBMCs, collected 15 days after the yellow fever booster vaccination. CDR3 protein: CASSLWSGSNTEAFF. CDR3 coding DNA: TGCGCCAGCAGCTTGTGGTCGGGTTCGAACACTGAAGCTTTCTTT.